The sequence of this T cell receptor beta chain was determined in a study of blood T cell repertoires in COVID-19. Sequencing used immunoSEQ multiplex PCR; TCRdb keeps in-frame clones, though not all of them. The sample lists roughly 200,000 clones, roughly 88% occurring once. Losses at the gene ends were 3 bases for V and 7 bases for J; bases not matched to a gene: 5. The length of the CDR3 is 15 residues. CDR1 and CDR2 from the germline V gene are MNHEY and SMNVEV (reference sequence). The sequence was obtained from a man aged 40-49 years with acute or convalescent COVID-19. Input material: peripheral blood. This rearrangement joins TRBV27 to TRBJ2-1; the match to TRBD2 covers 11 bases. This CDR3 reads CASSLALAGENEQFF. The CDR3 nucleotides read TGTGCCAGCAGTTTGGCACTAGCGGGAGAGAATGAGCAGTTCTTC.